This TCR beta chain was recovered during a study of CD8 T cells in ankylosing spondylitis. Regarding the study as a whole: Disease-linked clones reportedly concentrated significantly in matched ankylosing spondylitis synovial fluid. A number of the motif variants had already been described in reactive arthritis synovial fluid and blood. Relatively rare in peripheral blood, disease-linked clones were also CD8+.

Preparation of TCR beta libraries was done by quantitative 5'-RACE with molecular barcodes. TCRdb independently ran MiXCR on the 5' RACE reads; one entry per CDR3 protein. The repertoire holds some 130,000 distinct CDR3 sequences, with about 7% as singletons. This clonotype has at least ten counts. Its antigen is still unknown. Germline loops: CDR1 DFQATT, CDR2 SNEGSKA (reference sequence). V gave up 4 bases and J gave up 8 bases, with 30 bases separating them. The CDR3 loop spans 18 amino acids. The sequencing sample was made of blood, either unsorted or a sorted T cell fraction (not recorded which). This chain links TRBV20-1 with TRBJ2-1, with a tentative D call TRBD2 (7 bases). This sequence was found in a female donor with ankylosing spondylitis or in good health (not recorded which). The CDR3 bases are TGCAGTGCTAAACCGAAGTGGAGCGCGGGGGCCACCTCGGATGAGCAGTTCTTC. Encoded protein: CSAKPKWSAGATSDEQFF.